Included here is one T cell receptor beta chain sequence, with context. This sample was taken from a study of T cell changes during pregnancy in multiple sclerosis. Germline V lookup: CDR1 WNHNN, CDR2 SYGVQD (reference sequence). This CDR3 contains 17 residues. Sequencing used immunoSEQ multiplex PCR; TCRdb keeps in-frame clones, though not all of them. The sample holds tens of thousands of clones, approximately 86% seen once. The source material was CD8+ T cells from peripheral blood mononuclear cells, sampled before pregnancy. The chain combines TRBV10-1 with TRBJ2-3; TRBD2 might be the D (7 bases). The sequence was obtained from a female donor with multiple sclerosis, enrolled in a pregnancy study. CDR3 loop: CAGGGWEGLDLVNTQYF. In DNA form, the CDR3 reads TGCGCAGGGGGGGGTTGGGAGGGATTAGACTTAGTTAATACGCAGTATTTT.